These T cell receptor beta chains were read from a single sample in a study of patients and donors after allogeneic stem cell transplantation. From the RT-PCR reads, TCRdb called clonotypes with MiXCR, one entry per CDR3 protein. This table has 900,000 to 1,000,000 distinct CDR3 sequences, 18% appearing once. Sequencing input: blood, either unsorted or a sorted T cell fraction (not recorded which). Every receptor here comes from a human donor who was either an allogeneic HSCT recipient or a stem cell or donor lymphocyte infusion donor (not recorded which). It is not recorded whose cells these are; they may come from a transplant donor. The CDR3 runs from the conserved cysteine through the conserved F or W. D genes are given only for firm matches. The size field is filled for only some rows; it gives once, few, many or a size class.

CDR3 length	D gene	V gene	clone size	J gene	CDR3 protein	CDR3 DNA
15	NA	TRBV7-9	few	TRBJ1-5	CASSFGDGGNQPQHF	TGTGCCAGCAGCTTCGGGGACGGAGGAAATCAGCCCCAGCATTTT
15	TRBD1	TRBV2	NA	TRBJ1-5	CASSWDRGPNQPQHF	TGTGCCAGCAGCTGGGACAGGGGGCCGAATCAGCCCCAGCATTTT
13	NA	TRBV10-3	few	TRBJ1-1	CAITSRGDTEAFF	TGTGCCATCACTTCACGGGGGGACACTGAAGCTTTCTTT
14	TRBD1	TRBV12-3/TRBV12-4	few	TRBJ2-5	CASSPGQGSETQYF	TGTGCCAGCAGTCCCGGACAGGGGTCAGAGACCCAGTACTTC
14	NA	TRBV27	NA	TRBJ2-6	CASSLYAGANVLTF	TGTGCCAGCAGTTTATATGCCGGGGCCAACGTCCTGACTTTC
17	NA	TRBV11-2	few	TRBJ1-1	CASSTSPQGPLNTEAFF	TGTGCCAGCAGCACCTCCCCACAGGGACCCCTGAACACTGAAGCTTTCTTT
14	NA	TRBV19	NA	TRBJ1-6	CASSSKGDKSPLHF	TGTGCCAGTAGTAGTAAGGGGGACAAGTCACCCCTCCACTTT
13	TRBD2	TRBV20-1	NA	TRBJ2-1	CSASDFNGLAEFF	TGCAGTGCTAGTGATTTTAACGGACTAGCGGAGTTCTTC
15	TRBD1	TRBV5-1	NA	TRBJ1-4	CASSPGTGANEKLFF	TGCGCCAGCAGCCCCGGGACAGGGGCTAATGAAAAACTGTTTTTT
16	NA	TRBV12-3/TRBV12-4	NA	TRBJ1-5	CASSLTLRVGNQPQHF	TGTGCCAGCAGTTTAACCCTAAGGGTAGGGAATCAGCCCCAGCATTTT
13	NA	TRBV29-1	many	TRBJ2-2	CSAKTGNTGELFF	TGCAGCGCAAAGACAGGGAACACCGGGGAGCTGTTTTTT
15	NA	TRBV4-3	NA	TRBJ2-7	CASSQFNRPSYEQYF	TGCGCCAGCAGCCAATTTAACAGGCCCTCCTACGAGCAGTACTTC
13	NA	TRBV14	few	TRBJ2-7	CASSQATRGEQYF	TGTGCCAGCAGCCAGGCTACTCGGGGGGAGCAGTACTTC
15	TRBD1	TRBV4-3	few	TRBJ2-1	CASSQVGRGLNEQFF	TGCGCCAGCAGCCAAGTGGGCAGGGGGCTCAATGAGCAGTTCTTC
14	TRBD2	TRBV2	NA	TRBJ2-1	CASRTSGGNAEQFF	TGTGCCAGCAGGACTAGCGGGGGTAACGCTGAGCAGTTCTTC
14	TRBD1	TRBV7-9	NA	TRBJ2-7	CASSSWDRGGEQYF	TGTGCCAGCAGCTCATGGGACAGGGGAGGCGAGCAGTACTTC
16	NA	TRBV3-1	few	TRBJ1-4	CASSQLRSGGGEKLFF	TGTGCCAGCAGCCAGCTAAGATCAGGTGGAGGTGAAAAACTGTTTTTT
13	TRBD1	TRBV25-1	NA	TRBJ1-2	CASRARDSGGYTF	TGTGCCAGCAGGGCTCGGGACAGCGGTGGCTACACCTTC
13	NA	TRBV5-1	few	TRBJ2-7	CASSLEGAHEQYF	TGCGCCAGCAGCTTGGAGGGCGCGCACGAGCAGTACTTC
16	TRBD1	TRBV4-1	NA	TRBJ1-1	CASSSYARDRDTEAFF	TGCGCCAGCAGCTCATACGCCCGGGACAGGGACACTGAAGCTTTCTTT
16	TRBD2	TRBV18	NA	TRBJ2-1	CASSPPSLAGEFEQFF	TGTGCCAGCTCACCACCGAGCCTAGCGGGAGAGTTTGAGCAGTTCTTC
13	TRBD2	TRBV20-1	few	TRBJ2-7	CSASAGTIYEQYF	TGCAGTGCGTCAGCGGGGACGATCTACGAGCAGTACTTC
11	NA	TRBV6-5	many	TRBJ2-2	CASKNTGELFF	TGTGCCAGCAAGAACACCGGGGAGCTGTTTTTT
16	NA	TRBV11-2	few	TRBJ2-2	CASSLAGHSNTGELFF	TGTGCCAGCAGCTTAGCGGGACACTCGAACACCGGGGAGCTGTTTTTT
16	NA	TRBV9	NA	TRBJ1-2	CASSVAKTALLYGYTF	TGTGCCAGCAGCGTAGCTAAGACAGCCCTACTCTATGGCTACACCTTC
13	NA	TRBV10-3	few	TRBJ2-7	CAISVRARDEQYF	TGTGCCATCAGTGTACGGGCCAGGGACGAGCAGTACTTC
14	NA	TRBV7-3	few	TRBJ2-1	CASSLNVGDNEQFF	TGTGCCAGCAGCCTGAATGTGGGGGACAATGAGCAGTTCTTC
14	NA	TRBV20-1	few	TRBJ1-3	CSACPTGAGNTIYF	TGCAGTGCTTGTCCAACAGGAGCTGGAAACACCATATATTTT
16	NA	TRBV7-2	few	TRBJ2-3	CASSRGVPGGSDTQYF	TGTGCCAGCAGTAGAGGAGTCCCCGGAGGAAGCGATACGCAGTATTTT
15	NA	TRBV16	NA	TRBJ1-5	CASSQSGGSNQPQHF	TGTGCCAGCAGCCAATCGGGGGGGAGCAATCAGCCCCAGCATTTT
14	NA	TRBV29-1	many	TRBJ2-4	CSVEDGLAKNIQYF	TGCAGCGTTGAAGACGGATTAGCCAAAAACATTCAGTACTTC
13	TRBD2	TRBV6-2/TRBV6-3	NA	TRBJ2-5	CASSRSGKETQYF	TGTGCCAGCAGTCGTAGCGGGAAAGAGACCCAGTACTTC
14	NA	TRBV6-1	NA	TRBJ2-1	CASSRLENYNEQFF	TGTGCCAGCAGTCGGCTAGAAAACTACAATGAGCAGTTCTTC
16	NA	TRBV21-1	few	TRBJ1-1	CASSKTGGAQNTEAFF	TGTGCCAGCAGCAAAACAGGGGGCGCCCAGAACACTGAAGCTTTCTTT
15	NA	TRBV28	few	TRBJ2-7	CASSTPMERLYEQYF	TGTGCCAGCAGCACCCCCATGGAGCGGCTCTACGAGCAGTACTTC
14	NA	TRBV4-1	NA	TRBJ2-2	CASSQLLAGGELFF	TGCGCCAGCAGCCAACTACTAGCAGGGGGGGAGCTGTTTTTT
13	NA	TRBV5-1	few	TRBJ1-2	CASSAAPGDGYTF	TGCGCCAGCAGCGCGGCCCCCGGGGACGGCTACACCTTC